Given below is one T cell receptor beta chain in context. Its target is not known. The data were obtained in a study of T-cell memory formation after mild COVID-19. Broader study findings: Contracting CD4+ clones lay largely in CM and EM, with CD8+ ones residing in EMRA. The study found balanced CD4/CD8 in clones contracting day 15 to 85 and a CD4+ lean in later expanders.

The ends lost 2 bases at V and 8 bases at J; junction bases unmatched: 6. The CDR3 covers 15 residues. Germline CDR1 reads SGHRS; CDR2 reads YFSETQ. TCRdb passed the 5' RACE reads through MiXCR, listing each CDR3 protein once. Seen here are roughly 610,000 distinct CDR3 sequences, 17% observed once, and the top ten hold roughly 7.7%. The chain employs TRBV5-1 and TRBJ2-1; TRBD2 matches at 11 bases. Sequences were obtained from PBMCs or a T cell subset sorted from them (not recorded which). The source is an adult woman who had mild COVID-19 (a few samples of this study predate the infection). Cell type and time point are not known. CDR3 in DNA: TGCGCCAGCAGCTTAGTTCTAGCGGGAGGTTATGAGCAGTTCTTC. Translation: CASSLVLAGGYEQFF.